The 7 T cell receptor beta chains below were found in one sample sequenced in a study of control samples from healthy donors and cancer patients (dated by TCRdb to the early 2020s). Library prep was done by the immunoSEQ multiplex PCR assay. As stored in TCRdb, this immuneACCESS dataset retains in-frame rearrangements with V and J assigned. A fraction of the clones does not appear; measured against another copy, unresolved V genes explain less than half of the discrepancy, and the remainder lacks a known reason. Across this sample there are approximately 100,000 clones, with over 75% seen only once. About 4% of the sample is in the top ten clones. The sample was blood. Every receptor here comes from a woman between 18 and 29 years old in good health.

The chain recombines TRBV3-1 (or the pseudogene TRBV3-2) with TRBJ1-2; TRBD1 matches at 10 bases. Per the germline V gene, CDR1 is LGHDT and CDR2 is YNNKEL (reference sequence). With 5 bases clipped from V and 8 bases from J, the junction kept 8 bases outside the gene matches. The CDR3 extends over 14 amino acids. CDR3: CASSIRQGAGGYTF. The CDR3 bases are TGTGCCAGCAGCATTCGACAGGGGGCAGGAGGCTACACCTTC.

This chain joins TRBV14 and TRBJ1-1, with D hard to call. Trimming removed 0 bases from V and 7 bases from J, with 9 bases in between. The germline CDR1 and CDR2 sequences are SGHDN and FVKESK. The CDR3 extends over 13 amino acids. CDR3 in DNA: TGTGCCAGCAGCCAAGATCAAGGTTATGAAGCTTTCTTT. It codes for CASSQDQGYEAFF.

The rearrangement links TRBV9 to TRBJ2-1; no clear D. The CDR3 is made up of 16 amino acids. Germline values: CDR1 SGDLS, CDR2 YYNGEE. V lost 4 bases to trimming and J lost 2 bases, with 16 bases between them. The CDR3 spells CASSLPRQSAYNEQFF. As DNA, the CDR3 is TGTGCCAGCAGCCTCCCCCGGCAATCAGCCTACAATGAGCAGTTCTTC.

For the CDR3, the DNA is TGTGCCAGCAGTTTTCAAACGGACGGGAACTATGGCTACACCTTC. It codes for CASSFQTDGNYGYTF. This rearrangement joins TRBV6-5 to TRBJ1-2, with D unresolved. The germline gives CDR1 MNHEY, CDR2 SVGAGI. The V end lost 4 bases, the J end lost 2 bases, and 14 bases lay between the germline ends. This CDR3 is built from 15 residues.

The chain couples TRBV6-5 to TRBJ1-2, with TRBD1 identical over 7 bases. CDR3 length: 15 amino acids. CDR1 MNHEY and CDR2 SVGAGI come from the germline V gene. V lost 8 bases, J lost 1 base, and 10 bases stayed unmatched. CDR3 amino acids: CASRKTQGINYGYTF. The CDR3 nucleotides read TGTGCCAGCCGAAAAACACAGGGGATTAACTATGGCTACACCTTC.

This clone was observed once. The CDR3 loop is CASSPYAGAEETQYF. CDR3 sequence (DNA): TGTGCCAGCTCACCATATGCGGGGGCAGAGGAGACCCAGTACTTC. The J gene is TRBJ2-5, the V gene TRBV18, with D tentatively TRBD2 (7 bases). Germline values: CDR1 KGHSH, CDR2 LQKENI. The CDR3 spans 15 residues. Trimming took off 2 bases at V and 5 bases at J, with 15 bases between the two ends.

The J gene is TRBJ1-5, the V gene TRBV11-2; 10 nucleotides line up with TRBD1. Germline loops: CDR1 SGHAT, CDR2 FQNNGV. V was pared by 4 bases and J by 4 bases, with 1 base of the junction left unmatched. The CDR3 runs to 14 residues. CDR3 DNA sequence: TGTGCCAGCAGCTCGGGACAGGGGAATCAGCCCCAGCATTTT. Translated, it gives CASSSGQGNQPQHF.